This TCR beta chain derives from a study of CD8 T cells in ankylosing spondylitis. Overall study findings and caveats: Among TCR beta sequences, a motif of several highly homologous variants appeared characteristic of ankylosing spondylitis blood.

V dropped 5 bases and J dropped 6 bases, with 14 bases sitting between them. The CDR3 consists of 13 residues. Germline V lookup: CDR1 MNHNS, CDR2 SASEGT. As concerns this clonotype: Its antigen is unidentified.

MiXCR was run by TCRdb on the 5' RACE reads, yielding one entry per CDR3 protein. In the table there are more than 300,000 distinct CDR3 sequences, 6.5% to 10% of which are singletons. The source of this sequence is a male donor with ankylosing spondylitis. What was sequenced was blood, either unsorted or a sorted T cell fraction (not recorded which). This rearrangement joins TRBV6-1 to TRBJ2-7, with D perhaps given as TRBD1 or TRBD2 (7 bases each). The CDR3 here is CASSRQGGGEQYF. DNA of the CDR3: TGTGCCAGCAGTCGACAGGGAGGGGGCGAGCAGTACTTC.